The clone carrying this T cell receptor beta chain has only a few counts. The CDR3 runs to 16 residues. CDR1 is MDHEN and CDR2 is SYDVKM in the germline V gene. V dropped 5 bases and J dropped 8 bases, with 22 bases sitting between them. TCRdb fed the 5' RACE reads into MiXCR, producing one record per CDR3 protein. The sample lists 150,000 to 200,000 distinct CDR3 sequences, around 13% occurring once. This specimen comes from a study of CD8 T cells in ankylosing spondylitis. The chain carries TRBV28 and TRBJ2-1, with D perhaps TRBD1 or TRBD2 (5 bases each). This clonotype was obtained from a female donor with ankylosing spondylitis or in good health (not recorded which). Sequencing was carried out using blood, either unsorted or a sorted T cell fraction (not recorded which). The CDR3 DNA reads TGTGCCAGCAGTGCATCCGGGGCCTTTATATCCCATGAGCAGTTCTTC. Translation gives CASSASGAFISHEQFF.